The rows below give T cell receptor beta chains drawn from one sample of a study of human T cells and chemical hapten exposure. TCRdb used MiXCR to reprocess the RACE reads, holding one entry per CDR3 protein. The data contain about 140,000 distinct CDR3 sequences, over 9.5% of them singletons. The sequences come from whole blood, collected in connection with sensitization to the hapten diphenylcyclopropenone (DPC). The receptor set was obtained from a woman aged 45-60 years with alopecia areata. Some clones in this sample may be carry-over from other donors' samples. Both conserved end residues are part of each CDR3. D genes are given only for firm matches. The size of a clone is reported for some rows only, either as once, few or many, or as a class for expanded clones.

d_call,j_call,clone_size,v_call,cdr3_nt,cdr3_aa
.,TRBJ2-4,.,TRBV6-5,TGTGCCAGCAGCCGCGACAGGACCACCAAAAACATTCAGTACTTC,CASSRDRTTKNIQYF
TRBD1,TRBJ2-7,.,TRBV28,TGTGCCAGCAGTTTATGGGTAACAGGGGGCTACGAGCAGTACTTC,CASSLWVTGGYEQYF
.,TRBJ1-4,many,TRBV24-1,TGTGCCACCGGAGGGGCAGACAAAAATGAAAAACTGTTTTTT,CATGGADKNEKLFF
TRBD2,TRBJ2-3,few,TRBV30,TGTGCCCGAGCGGGAGAAGGGCGCACAGATACGCAGTATTTT,CARAGEGRTDTQYF
.,TRBJ2-1,few,TRBV7-3,TGTGCCAGCAGCTTACTGGTGGCGGGCGAGCAGTTCTTC,CASSLLVAGEQFF
.,TRBJ2-1,few,TRBV6-4,TGTGCCAGCAGTGACTCGGGGTCCCTACGCTCCTACAATGAGCAGTTCTTC,CASSDSGSLRSYNEQFF
.,TRBJ2-1,many,TRBV6-2/TRBV6-3,TGTGCCAGCAGTCCCGGCGAGAGTTCAGATGAGCAGTTCTTC,CASSPGESSDEQFF
TRBD2,TRBJ2-1,few,TRBV30,TGTGCCTGGAGTGTACTTCTAGCGGGCGTCAATGAGCAGTTCTTC,CAWSVLLAGVNEQFF
.,TRBJ1-2,many,TRBV7-6,TGTGCCAGCAGCTTAAGTGGTGGTGGCTACACCTTC,CASSLSGGGYTF
TRBD2,TRBJ2-7,many,TRBV7-2,TGTGCCAGCAGCTTTCTAGCGGGAGGGGCCTACGAGCAGTACTTC,CASSFLAGGAYEQYF
.,TRBJ1-4,few,TRBV5-5,TGTGCCAGCAGCTCCGCCGGCGCCGCAACTAATGAAAAACTGTTTTTT,CASSSAGAATNEKLFF
.,TRBJ1-6,few,TRBV2,TGTGCCAGCAGCGCCCCGGGACAAGTTCGGTCACCCCTCCACTTT,CASSAPGQVRSPLHF
TRBD2,TRBJ2-1,.,TRBV29-1,TGCAGCGTCACGGCGGGAGGGCCGGGGAATGAGCAGTTCTTC,CSVTAGGPGNEQFF
.,TRBJ2-5,few,TRBV30,TGTGCCTGGAGCCCTCCGGGTCGGTCGGCCCAGTACTTC,CAWSPPGRSAQYF
TRBD1,TRBJ2-7,few,TRBV20-1,TGCAGTGCAGACAGGGGTTGGGAGCAGTACTTC,CSADRGWEQYF
.,TRBJ1-4,.,TRBV4-3,TGCGCCTCCCACCCCTCTGGACGCGGATCCGCAACTAATGAAAAACTGTTTTTT,CASHPSGRGSATNEKLFF
TRBD2,TRBJ2-7,few,TRBV28,TGTGCCAGCAGTCAACCAGCCGGGACTAGCGGTTACGAGCAGTACTTC,CASSQPAGTSGYEQYF
TRBD2,TRBJ2-5,few,TRBV5-1,TGCGCCAGCAGCACCCGACTAGCGGGAGAGACCCAGTACTTC,CASSTRLAGETQYF
.,TRBJ1-1,.,TRBV19,TGTGCCAGTAGTATTGGGGTTTCTGAAGCTTTCTTT,CASSIGVSEAFF
.,TRBJ1-4,few,TRBV28,TGTGCCAGCTCCCGCGGCGGAGGGGGGGAAAAACTGTTTTTT,CASSRGGGGEKLFF
TRBD1,TRBJ2-7,few,TRBV7-9,TGTGCCAGCAGCCCCCCGGGGTTCGGGACAGGGGATGGAGAGCAGTACTTC,CASSPPGFGTGDGEQYF
.,TRBJ1-1,few,TRBV11-2,TGTGCCAGCAGCCTAGTGCTGACAGCGAAGTATGCTTTCTTT,CASSLVLTAKYAFF
.,TRBJ2-7,few,TRBV27,TGTGCCAGCAGTTCAAGGGTAGGGTACGAGCAGTACTTC,CASSSRVGYEQYF
.,TRBJ2-7,many,TRBV6-2/TRBV6-3,TGTGCCAGCAGTTACTCCACTAGGGCGGAGCAGTACTTC,CASSYSTRAEQYF
.,TRBJ2-6,few,TRBV11-1,TGTGCCAGCAGCAGTGCATTGGCTGGGGCCAACGTCCTGACTTTC,CASSSALAGANVLTF
.,TRBJ1-5,many,TRBV28,TGTGCCAGCAGTAGTAGTGGGGCGAATCAGCCCCAGCATTTT,CASSSSGANQPQHF
.,TRBJ1-2,.,TRBV20-1,TGCAGTGCTAGAGGAAAGTTCGGGCAGGGCGGATACTTC,CSARGKFGQGGYF
TRBD2,TRBJ2-2,.,TRBV9,TGTGCCAGCAGCGTAGCTAGCGGGGCGAACACCGGGGAGCTGTTTTTT,CASSVASGANTGELFF
.,TRBJ2-5,few,TRBV7-2,TGTGCCAGCAGGCCTAAGGGACTTGTTGAGACCCAGTACTTC,CASRPKGLVETQYF
TRBD2,TRBJ2-7,.,TRBV29-1,TGCAGCGTTGACGGTAGCGGGGGATACTACGAGCAGTACTTC,CSVDGSGGYYEQYF
.,TRBJ2-2,.,TRBV2,TGTGCCAGCCTCCTTCAGGGCTCCGGGGAGCTGTTTTTT,CASLLQGSGELFF
TRBD1,TRBJ1-6,.,TRBV4-3,TGCGCCAGCAGCCAGTTGACAGGGGATAATTCACCCCTCCACTTT,CASSQLTGDNSPLHF
.,TRBJ2-3,.,TRBV7-6,TGTGCCAGCAACACACAAAGGGCGGGGAGCACAGATACGCAGTATTTT,CASNTQRAGSTDTQYF
.,TRBJ2-3,few,TRBV27,TGTGCCAGCAGTTTATCTTTAGCGAGTTTGAGCACAGATACGCAGTATTTT,CASSLSLASLSTDTQYF
.,TRBJ1-4,few,TRBV12-3/TRBV12-4,TGTGCCAGCAGTACCGGGGGGAATGAAAAACTGTTTTTT,CASSTGGNEKLFF
.,TRBJ2-2,few,TRBV12-3/TRBV12-4,TGTGCCAGCAGTTTTTTCCCCGGGGAGCTGTTTTTT,CASSFFPGELFF
TRBD2,TRBJ2-3,few,TRBV29-1,TGCAGCGTTGAAGATCCTTTGACTAGCGGACTTCGCACAGATACGCAGTATTTT,CSVEDPLTSGLRTDTQYF
.,TRBJ2-7,many,TRBV6-5,TGTGCCAGCAGTTACTTCGGCGGGCCCTCAGGCCGCTACGAGCAGTACTTC,CASSYFGGPSGRYEQYF
.,TRBJ2-1,.,TRBV28,TGTGCCAGCAGTTTACCGGGACTGGAGCAGTTCTTC,CASSLPGLEQFF
.,TRBJ2-2,.,TRBV6-2/TRBV6-3,TGTGCCAGCAGTCCATACACCGCCACCGGGGAGCTGTTTTTT,CASSPYTATGELFF
TRBD2,TRBJ2-1,few,TRBV11-2,TGTGCCAGCAGCTTAGCTAGCGGGAGGCACAATGAGCAGTTCTTC,CASSLASGRHNEQFF
.,TRBJ1-5,.,TRBV20-1,TGCAGTGCGGAGGGAGGGGGTAATCAGCCCCAGCATTTT,CSAEGGGNQPQHF
.,TRBJ2-6,many,TRBV10-1,TGCGCCAGCGGGGAGTCTGGGGCCAACGTCCTGACTTTC,CASGESGANVLTF
TRBD1,TRBJ1-1,.,TRBV9,TGTGCCAGCAGCGTAGAACAGGGGGCTGAAGCTTTCTTT,CASSVEQGAEAFF
TRBD2,TRBJ2-3,.,TRBV5-4,TGTGCCAGCAGCTTGGGGGCGGGAGGGAGGAGCACAGATACGCAGTATTTT,CASSLGAGGRSTDTQYF
TRBD2,TRBJ2-5,few,TRBV2,TGTGCCAGCATATTATCACTAGCGGGAGGTATCCAAGAGACCCAGTACTTC,CASILSLAGGIQETQYF
.,TRBJ2-1,.,TRBV7-7,TGTGCTAGCAGCTTAGTTGCCGACAATGAGCAGTTCTTC,CASSLVADNEQFF
.,TRBJ1-5,few,TRBV29-1,TGCAGCGTTGAAGGGGACTATAGCAATCAGCCCCAGCATTTT,CSVEGDYSNQPQHF
TRBD1,TRBJ2-3,few,TRBV29-1,TGCAGCGCTTCCAGCAACAGGGGACCAGATACGCAGTATTTT,CSASSNRGPDTQYF
.,TRBJ1-2,many,TRBV11-2,TGTGCCAGCAGCGCAGCAACTGGACGGATTAACTATGGCTACACCTTC,CASSAATGRINYGYTF
.,TRBJ2-1,many,TRBV7-3,TGTGCCAGCAGCCTCGACTCGGGACTTTACAATGAGCAGTTCTTC,CASSLDSGLYNEQFF
.,TRBJ1-5,few,TRBV19,TGTGCCAGTAGTATAGAGGGACACCCCAATCAGCCCCAGCATTTT,CASSIEGHPNQPQHF